The next 14 T cell receptor beta chains were all read from a single sample in a study of cytomegalovirus exposure and HLA in healthy donors. 13 Jbeta primers and 60 Vbeta primers were used for the PCR. Libraries were prepared by immunoSEQ multiplex PCR; TCRdb keeps only in-frame clonotypes and omits some of them. The sample holds about 130,000 clones; 6.5% to 9.5% are singletons and the top ten take approximately 5%. Sample: PBMCs. All receptors derive from a man aged 40-49 years in good health and CMV-seronegative.

In its sample, this clone was seen a few times. This chain links TRBV29-1 with TRBJ1-1; D unresolved. The germline V gene encodes CDR1 SQVTM and CDR2 ANQGSEA. V lost 5 bases, J lost 0 bases, and 10 bases lay in between. There are 13 residues in the CDR3. CDR3 protein: CSVSPKMNTEAFF. The DNA for the CDR3 is TGCAGCGTTTCCCCTAAAATGAACACTGAAGCTTTCTTT.

The J gene is TRBJ2-7, the V gene TRBV15, with 8 positions matching TRBD1. The V segment lost 3 bases and the J segment 5 bases; nucleotides outside the gene matches: 12. This CDR3 is built from 16 residues. The germline V gene encodes CDR1 LNHNV and CDR2 YYDKDF (reference sequence). CDR3 loop: CATSSAVGQGQNEQYF. As DNA, the CDR3 is TGTGCCACCAGCAGCGCCGTCGGACAGGGTCAGAACGAGCAGTACTTC.

This clone was observed a handful of times. The V gene is TRBV7-8, the J gene TRBJ1-4; D uncertain. The CDR3 has 15 residues. Per the germline V gene, CDR1 is SGHVS and CDR2 is FQNEAQ. V lost 7 bases, J lost 0 bases, and 12 bases lay in between. The CDR3 bases are TGTGCCAGCACCCTAAACCAGGCAACTAATGAAAAACTGTTTTTT. Its translation is CASTLNQATNEKLFF.

V is TRBV5-1 and J is TRBJ1-4, with 11 bases fitting TRBD1. The V segment lost 0 bases and the J segment 10 bases; nucleotides outside the gene matches: 8. The CDR3 is made up of 16 amino acids. The germline CDR1 and CDR2 sequences are SGHRS and YFSETQ. CDR3 nucleotide sequence: TGCGCCAGCAGCTTGGCTTCCGGGACAGGGGGGGCAAAACTGTTTTTT. It is translated as CASSLASGTGGAKLFF.

This clone was recorded a few times. This chain joins TRBV18 and TRBJ1-2; no firm D call. Per germline, CDR1 KGHSH and CDR2 LQKENI. V shed 5 bases and J shed 8 bases, with 9 bases lying between them. This CDR3 contains 11 residues. DNA for the CDR3: TGTGCCAGCTCATCGGAGAGGGGCTACACCTTC. It yields the protein CASSSERGYTF.

Only a few counts were recorded for this clone. The chain is built from TRBV5-1 and TRBJ1-1; 7 nucleotides agree with TRBD1. The germline gives CDR1 SGHRS, CDR2 YFSETQ. With V trimmed by 2 bases and J by 0 bases, 1 base remained unmatched. This CDR3 has 14 residues. In DNA form, the CDR3 reads TGCGCCAGCAGCTTCACAGGGGTGAACACTGAAGCTTTCTTT. Protein: CASSFTGVNTEAFF.

The rearrangement uses TRBV28 and TRBJ1-5; 7 positions match TRBD1. This CDR3 is 14 amino acids long. J was trimmed by 9 bases and V by 4 bases; bases with no gene match: 9. Germline V lookup: CDR1 MDHEN, CDR2 SYDVKM. DNA for the CDR3: TGTGCCAGCAGTTGGAGGGGGCGCGGGATGCCCCAGCATTTT. It yields the protein CASSWRGRGMPQHF.

This clone was seen a handful of times. This chain uses TRBV9 with TRBJ2-1; TRBD2 is a possible D gene (5 bases). Germline V lookup: CDR1 SGDLS, CDR2 YYNGEE. The CDR3 extends over 14 amino acids. Trimming removed 3 bases at V and 6 bases at J, with 13 bases between. The CDR3 nucleotides read TGTGCCAGCAGCGCTCCGGGATCGGGCAATGAGCAGTTCTTC. It encodes CASSAPGSGNEQFF.

This chain joins TRBV19 and TRBJ1-1, with D maybe TRBD1 (5 bases). V dropped 5 bases and J dropped 4 bases, with 14 bases sitting between them. The CDR3 length is 14 residues. CDR1 and CDR2 (germline): LNHDA, SQIVND (reference sequence). Here the CDR3 DNA reads TGTGCCAGTAGTGGAGGGGCTGGTGTCACTGAAGCTTTCTTT. It encodes CASSGGAGVTEAFF.

A few counts support this clone. The genes are TRBV5-1 and TRBJ2-7, with TRBD1 as a possible D gene (8 bases). The CDR3 sequence is 15 residues long. Germline CDR1 is SGHRS and CDR2 is YFSETQ. V lost 0 bases, J lost 4 bases, and 14 bases lay in between. DNA for the CDR3: TGCGCCAGCAGCTTGGATACAGGGGGGGAGTACGAGCAGTACTTC. Translating it yields CASSLDTGGEYEQYF. Supplemented by reference TRBV5-1 and TRBJ2-7, the full variable domain reads KAGVTQTPRYLIKTRGQQVTLSCSPISGHRSVSWYQQTPGQGLQFLFEYFSETQRNKGNFPGRFSGRQFSNSRSEMNVSTLELGDSALYLCASSLDTGGEYEQYFGPGTRLTVT.

In its sample, this clone was seen a few times. The rearrangement joins TRBV30 to TRBJ2-7, with 9 positions matching TRBD1. The CDR3 sequence is 14 residues long. The germline V gene encodes CDR1 GTSNPN and CDR2 SVGIG (reference sequence). Germline trimming cut 1 base from V and 4 bases from J; bases unmatched to any gene: 5. The CDR3 region is CAWSGGQGWYEQYF. Here the CDR3 DNA reads TGTGCCTGGAGTGGAGGACAGGGGTGGTACGAGCAGTACTTC.

In its sample, this clone was seen a few times. The V and J genes are TRBV19 and TRBJ2-7; 7 positions match TRBD1. CDR1 and CDR2 from the germline V gene are LNHDA and SQIVND (reference sequence). The junction had 5 bases not matched to a gene; V was cut back by 3 bases and J by 3 bases. The CDR3 is 14 amino acids. CDR3 coding DNA: TGTGCCAGTAGTATGACAGGGCGATACTACGAGCAGTACTTC. Residues: CASSMTGRYYEQYF.

The sample holds a few counts of this clone. The chain recombines TRBV7-3 with TRBJ2-1, with TRBD2 matching 9 bases. CDR3 length: 15 amino acids. With 5 bases clipped from V and 4 bases from J, the junction kept 6 bases outside the gene matches. CDR1 SGHTA and CDR2 FQGTGA come from the germline V gene. For the CDR3, the DNA is TGTGCCAGCAGCCGAATGGCGGGGGGGTACAATGAGCAGTTCTTC. Its protein is CASSRMAGGYNEQFF.

The rearrangement links TRBV5-8 to TRBJ1-2, with D tentatively TRBD1 (5 bases). The germline CDR1 and CDR2 sequences are SGHTS and YDEGEE. The CDR3 consists of 15 residues. V was shortened by 2 bases and J by 4 bases, with 15 bases between the two germline ends. The CDR3 sequence is CASSFQGSQTYGYTF. The CDR3 DNA sequence: TGTGCCAGCAGCTTCCAGGGCAGCCAGACCTATGGCTACACCTTC.